This T cell receptor beta chain was obtained from a study of shared clonotypes between healthy human individuals. Study findings and constraints: Non-shared clonotypes had lower generation probabilities than clonotypes shared by all four sorted-subset donors.

V was pared by 2 bases and J by 7 bases, with 6 bases of the junction left unmatched. The CDR3 has 14 residues. Germline V lookup: CDR1 SGDLS, CDR2 YYNGEE. Using approximately 200 ng DNA, about 29,000 T cell genomes, the sorted-subset replicate PCRs were run. Assay used: immunoSEQ multiplex PCR; TCRdb lists only in-frame clones, some missing. There are about 2.4 million clones in the sample; just over 90% occur only once, and more than 0.12% lies in the top ten. Details on this clone: Its antigen is not known.

The chain employs TRBV9 and TRBJ1-1, with 9 bases identical to TRBD1. Input material: naive CD4+ T cells sorted from blood. The subset here: CD45RA+ positively selected. This clonotype was sampled from a man between 18 and 29 years old in good health. CDR3 amino acids: CASSVGQGDGEAFF. In DNA form, the CDR3 reads TGTGCCAGCAGCGTGGGACAGGGCGACGGTGAAGCTTTCTTT. The variable domain in full, with the rest retrieved from reference TRBV9 and TRBJ1-1, is DSGVTQTPKHLITATGQRVTLRCSPRSGDLSVYWYQQSLDQGLQFLIQYYNGEERAKGNILERFSAQQFPDLHSELNLSSLELGDSALYFCASSVGQGDGEAFFGQGTRLTVV.